A selection of T cell receptor beta chains follows, all from one sample in a study of blood T cells in healthy people across ages. TCRdb re-called the 5' RACE reads with MiXCR, one entry per CDR3 protein. The sample has over 700,000 distinct CDR3 sequences; roughly 50% are singletons. The sample consisted of blood. These receptors were taken from a man at least 80 years old in good health. Both conserved end residues are part of each CDR3. Each record gives: J gene, clone size, V gene, CDR3 protein. Expanded clones get a size class; other rows say once, few or many, or leave the size out.

>TRBJ2-7|-|TRBV5-1
CASGTTVSSSYEQYF
>TRBJ2-3|-|TRBV29-1
CSVDRLSELTSTDTQYF
>TRBJ2-1|few|TRBV27
CASSSGRSRVGIYSEQFF
>TRBJ1-5|-|TRBV7-2
CASSLVGAQSNQPQHF
>TRBJ2-3|-|TRBV6-6
CASSYSRSVRTDTQYF
>TRBJ2-7|-|TRBV28
CASRVSGTPPYEQYF
>TRBJ2-1|-|TRBV11-3
CASSRGEGEQFF
>TRBJ2-5|-|TRBV20-1
CSASQEGTQYF
>TRBJ1-1|-|TRBV7-8
CASRAGITEAFF
>TRBJ2-1|-|TRBV4-2
CASSTQTEYNEQFF
>TRBJ2-3|-|TRBV21-1
CASSTTPLASGDSSTDTQYF
>TRBJ1-1|-|TRBV18
CASSPGTHNTEAFF
>TRBJ2-7|-|TRBV27
CASSYRNLGPYEQYF
>TRBJ2-5|-|TRBV6-1
CASRTGTSGSPYQETQYF
>TRBJ1-2|once|TRBV9
CASGADRPGQGFRGYTF
>TRBJ2-5|-|TRBV5-1
CASSLVMETQYF
>TRBJ2-1|-|TRBV7-2
CASSLDRRLFNEQFF
>TRBJ2-7|few|TRBV5-1
CASSPSQAGGGYEQYF
>TRBJ2-5|-|TRBV25-1
CASSEPGTGGKTQYF
>-|-|TRBV20-1
CSAPTSGRAVWGYEQYF
>TRBJ2-1|-|TRBV9
CASSVIPGLAGGFYNEQFF
>TRBJ2-7|-|TRBV5-1
CASSPGAQGSGNEQYF
>TRBJ2-4|-|TRBV3-1
CASSQAGQKGDIQYF
>TRBJ2-3|-|TRBV18
CASSVPSTDTQYF